Listed here is a single TCR beta chain. These data originate in a study of T cells expressing NK-cell markers. From germline, CDR1 is MGHRA and CDR2 YSYEKL. This CDR3 comprises 15 residues. With the 5' RACE reads reprocessed, TCRdb shows one record per CDR3 protein and no DNA. The sample includes about 430,000 distinct CDR3 sequences. This chain connects TRBV4-1 to TRBJ2-7; TCRdb proposes TRBD2, but this gene call is untestable without DNA. This TCR came from a woman aged 50 to 60 in good health. Sequencing used blood T cells: a sorted CD56 or NKG2C T cell subset, CD4+ or CD8+ T cells, or bulk PBMC T cells (not recorded which). The CDR3 loop reads CASSKGRQPSEEQYF.